This TCR beta chain originates from a study of cytotoxic CD8 clonotypes in ibrutinib-treated CLL. Study details: For this cohort, patients were about a dozen relapsed/refractory and about 16 treatment-naive, while some 18 were IGHV unmutated.

Target depth was 1 in 200,000 to 1 in 1 million T cells, about 10x per clonotype. Assay: immunoSEQ multiplex PCR; the TCRdb copy retains only in-frame clones and omits some. The data contain 17,000 or so clones, around two thirds of them singletons. Points from the study as a whole: Public clonotypes occurred uncommonly; on treatment, they contracted or remained stable. Higher clonality was seen at ibrutinib response and a return toward baseline at progression.

From germline, CDR1 is SGHRS and CDR2 YFSETQ. The junction had 2 bases not matched to a gene; V was cut back by 1 base and J by 5 bases. This CDR3 is built from 14 residues. Turning to this clone: No antigen is known for it.

The specimen was PBMCs, collected after 12 months of ibrutinib treatment. The sequence came from a human donor with chronic lymphocytic leukemia. The chain links TRBV5-1 to TRBJ2-5; 10 nucleotides match TRBD2. CDR3: CASSLISGGETQYF. As DNA, the CDR3 is TGCGCCAGCAGCTTGATTAGCGGGGGGGAGACCCAGTACTTC.